These T cell receptor beta chains were read from a single sample in a study of T cells in localized non-small cell lung cancer. The method was immunoSEQ multiplex PCR; TCRdb's version includes in-frame clones alone and lacks a portion of them. The profile shows about 20,000 clones, around 89% of them singletons. Specimen: peripheral blood, collected before any cancer treatment. The receptors shown here come from a man between 40 and 69 years old with stage I lung adenocarcinoma. The CDR3 runs from the conserved cysteine through the conserved F or W. The order of the fields is D gene, J gene, clone size, V gene, CDR3 DNA, CDR3 protein. A D gene is named only where the DNA matches it firmly. For some rows the clone size is stated as once, few or many, or as a class when expanded; others skip it.

-	TRBJ1-6	-	TRBV6-6	TGTGCCAGCAGTTACGCAGGGGATAATTCACCCCTCCACTTT	CASSYAGDNSPLHF
TRBD1	TRBJ2-1	-	TRBV29-1	TGCAGCGCCCAGGGGGACAACTACAATGAGCAGTTCTTC	CSAQGDNYNEQFF
TRBD1	TRBJ2-4	-	TRBV2	TGTGCCAGCGCCCCTTTAACAGGGGGCGATGAACTAGCCAAAAACATTCAGTACTTC	CASAPLTGGDELAKNIQYF
-	TRBJ2-2	once	TRBV28	TGTGCCAGCAGTTTAGGGAGGGGGCTGTTCGCCGGGGAGCTGTTTTTT	CASSLGRGLFAGELFF
TRBD2	TRBJ2-1	-	TRBV2	TGTGCCAGCACCCGCGGGGGGGCCAATGAGCAGTTCTTC	CASTRGGANEQFF
-	TRBJ2-1	-	TRBV5-1	TGCGCCAGCAGCCCGGCCCAAGGGAGCTCCTACAATGAGCAGTTCTTC	CASSPAQGSSYNEQFF
TRBD1	TRBJ1-6	-	TRBV6-5	TGTGCCAGCAGTTATAGAGGGGGCGAGGGCTCTCTCCACTTT	CASSYRGGEGSLHF
-	TRBJ2-7	once	TRBV6-9	TGTGCCAGCAGTTACTCAGAGGACGAGCAGTACTTC	CASSYSEDEQYF
-	TRBJ2-2	-	TRBV6-5	TGTGCCAGCAGTTATGGAGCAGGGTTGACCGGGGAGCTGTTTTTT	CASSYGAGLTGELFF
-	TRBJ2-2	-	TRBV10-2	TGCGCCAGCAGGATTATAGGCGGGGAGCTGTTTTTT	CASRIIGGELFF
-	TRBJ2-7	-	TRBV19	TGTGCCAGTAGTATCGGCGGGGAAACCTACGAGCAGTACTTC	CASSIGGETYEQYF
-	TRBJ2-7	-	TRBV7-9	TGTGCCAGCAGCGCGGGACTCCCCGGCGAGCAGTACTTC	CASSAGLPGEQYF
TRBD1	TRBJ1-1	-	TRBV6-6	TGTGCCAGCAGCCCCCCAGGGGGCCACACTGAAGCTTTCTTT	CASSPPGGHTEAFF
TRBD1	TRBJ2-7	-	TRBV11-2	TGTGCCAGCAGCTGGGGCTCAACCGGGACAGGGTTATTTGAGCAGTACTTC	CASSWGSTGTGLFEQYF
TRBD2	TRBJ2-3	once	TRBV28	TGTGCCAGTAATGGGGGGGGCACAGATACGCAGTATTTT	CASNGGGTDTQYF
-	TRBJ2-7	-	TRBV5-5	TGTGCCAGCAGCCGAAGCGGGATGGGGGGCACCTACGAGCAGTACTTC	CASSRSGMGGTYEQYF
-	TRBJ2-2	-	TRBV6-6	TGTGCCAGCAGTTTACGGACCGGGGAGCTGTTTTTT	CASSLRTGELFF
-	TRBJ2-7	-	TRBV7-2	TGTGCCAGCAGCTTATACGGGGTCGAGCAGTACTTC	CASSLYGVEQYF
TRBD1	TRBJ2-7	-	TRBV5-6	TGTGCCAGCAGCTGGGGACAGGGGCTCTACGAGCAGTACTTC	CASSWGQGLYEQYF
-	TRBJ2-1	-	TRBV11-1	TGTGCCAGCAGCTCCCCGTCTGCTCTGGCCTACAATGAGCAGTTCTTC	CASSSPSALAYNEQFF
-	TRBJ2-5	-	TRBV6-4	TGTGCCAGCAGCCCGATTGGGGAGGCCAAAGAGACCCAGTACTTC	CASSPIGEAKETQYF
-	TRBJ1-6	-	TRBV19	TGTGCCAGTAGTGAGATGGTCAATTCACCCCTCCACTTT	CASSEMVNSPLHF
TRBD1	TRBJ1-2	-	TRBV4-1	TGCGCCAGCAGCCCTGACAGGGCTAACTATGGCTACACCTTC	CASSPDRANYGYTF
-	TRBJ2-3	-	TRBV18	TGTGCCAGCTCACCTAGCACAGATACGCAGTATTTT	CASSPSTDTQYF
TRBD1	TRBJ1-2	-	TRBV5-1	TGCGCCAGCAGCCCCGTGGGCCGACAGGGGTGGAACTATGGCTACACCTTC	CASSPVGRQGWNYGYTF
-	TRBJ2-3	-	TRBV14	TGTGCCAGCAGCCAACGTCGCGGAGCTAGCACAGATACGCAGTATTTT	CASSQRRGASTDTQYF
-	TRBJ1-1	-	TRBV6-5	TGTGCCAGCAGGGGGGCCCTGAACACTGAAGCTTTCTTT	CASRGALNTEAFF
TRBD2	TRBJ2-7	-	TRBV5-4	TGTGCCAGCAGCCCTATAGCGGGGGGCTACGAGCAGTACTTC	CASSPIAGGYEQYF
-	TRBJ2-7	-	TRBV5-5	TGTGCCAGCAGCCCTATTCCCCCCCAGGCCCTGCCCTACGATGGGCAGTACTTC	CASSPIPPQALPYDGQYF
TRBD1	TRBJ2-5	-	TRBV27	TGTGCCAGCCTCCCCTACCAAACAGGGGGCCTTCAAGAGACCCAGTACTTC	CASLPYQTGGLQETQYF
-	TRBJ1-1	-	TRBV7-2	TGTGCCAGCAGCCGCAAGGGGGGGGACACTGAAGCTTTCTTT	CASSRKGGDTEAFF
-	TRBJ2-3	-	TRBV5-1	TGCGCCAGCAGCTTGGGTTTAGTCTTCGGTTTCGGGGCAGATACGCAGTATTTT	CASSLGLVFGFGADTQYF
-	TRBJ2-4	-	TRBV15	TGTGCCACCAGCAGAGATGTGGAGGGGAGCATTCAGTACTTC	CATSRDVEGSIQYF
TRBD2	TRBJ2-1	-	TRBV19	TGTGCCAGTAGTATAGTTCGGCGGGAGATCTACAATGAGCAGTTCTTC	CASSIVRREIYNEQFF
-	TRBJ1-2	-	TRBV6-6	TGTGCCAGCAGCCCCCGACGGGTTTTTAACTATGGCTACACCTTC	CASSPRRVFNYGYTF
-	TRBJ1-2	once	TRBV6-5	TGTGCCAGCAGTTACCAGCAGGGCAACTATGGCTACACCTTC	CASSYQQGNYGYTF
-	TRBJ1-1	-	TRBV18	TGTGCCAGCTCACTAGGGAACACTGAAGCTTTCTTT	CASSLGNTEAFF
-	TRBJ1-5	-	TRBV5-1	TGCGCCAGCAGCCAAGAGGGACTTCCCAATCAGCCCCAGCATTTT	CASSQEGLPNQPQHF
-	TRBJ1-4	-	TRBV30	TGTGCCTGGAGGGCGACGGCTTTTGAAAAACTGTTTTTT	CAWRATAFEKLFF
TRBD2	TRBJ2-1	-	TRBV5-4	TGTGCCACGACAGTCACGGGAGGGGATTACAATGAGCAGTTCTTC	CATTVTGGDYNEQFF
-	TRBJ1-2	-	TRBV19	TGTGCCAGTAGTATAACCCCTCGAGGGTATGGCTACACCTTC	CASSITPRGYGYTF
-	TRBJ1-5	-	TRBV29-1	TGCAGCGGCTCGGACGGATCAAATCAGCCCCAGCATTTT	CSGSDGSNQPQHF
-	TRBJ1-1	-	TRBV7-9	TGTGCCAGCAGCTTAGCGCGTGTGAACACTGAAGCTTTCTTT	CASSLARVNTEAFF
-	TRBJ2-3	-	TRBV11-2	TGTGCCAGCAGCCTGCGGACGGGCCCAGATACGCAGTATTTT	CASSLRTGPDTQYF
-	TRBJ1-4	-	TRBV10-2	TGCGCCAGCAACCTGAATAATGAAAAACTGTTTTTT	CASNLNNEKLFF
-	TRBJ1-2	-	TRBV18	TGTACCAGCTCACCCGGGGTAGACGGATATGGCTACACCTTC	CTSSPGVDGYGYTF
-	TRBJ1-1	-	TRBV12-5	TGTGCTAGTGGTTATTCGTCCGCGGGGGGGGTGGCTTTCTTT	CASGYSSAGGVAFF
-	TRBJ2-2	-	TRBV15	TGTGCCACCAGCAGATCGACAAAGACGAACACCGGGGAGCTGTTTTTT	CATSRSTKTNTGELFF
TRBD2	TRBJ2-7	-	TRBV7-2	TGTGCCAGCACCCTCACTAGCGGGAGAAGGAATGAGCAGTACTTC	CASTLTSGRRNEQYF